The TCR beta chain described here comes from a study of T-cell reconstitution after alpha-beta-depleted transplantation in children. Looked up from germline, CDR1 is KGHSH and CDR2 is LQKENI. The V end lost 6 bases, the J end lost 1 base, and 9 bases lay between the germline ends. This CDR3 has 14 amino acids. This clonotype was counted many times. Unique molecular identifiers were used in preparing the TCRbeta library. Via MiXCR, TCRdb re-called the PCR reads, giving one row per CDR3 protein. Among over 550,000 distinct CDR3 sequences, about 11% were seen once, and the ten largest hold less than 5%. Sequencing used PBMCs from the stem cell graft donor, obtained from the stem cell graft. The chain carries TRBV18 and TRBJ2-2; D is ambiguous. The receptor was isolated from a human donor who donated a stem cell graft to a child with acute myeloid leukemia. This CDR3 reads CASSQTRNTGELFF. The DNA for the CDR3 is TGTGCCAGCTCGCAGACACGGAACACCGGGGAGCTGTTTTTT.